This T cell receptor (beta chain) is drawn from a study of blood T cell repertoires in COVID-19. Study details: T cells, B-cell-depleted T cells, or PBMCs provided the cDNA or gDNA that served as material.

In germline, CDR1 is SGHTA, CDR2 FQGNSA. Trimming removed 1 base from V and 4 bases from J, with 13 bases in between. This CDR3 region has 15 residues. Authors' analysis steps: From reference gene primer amplification, estimates of nucleated cell counts were derived. TCRdb's table, derived via immunoSEQ multiplex PCR, lists solely in-frame clones and lacks some. V, J and clone size derive from that table, while D and trimming were established from the DNA sequence. Of around 150,000 clones detected, 85% to 90% appear once; the ten largest clones hold roughly 3%. This TCR was recovered from a woman between 55 and 75 years old with active COVID-19. This rearrangement joins TRBV7-2 to TRBJ2-5; possibly TRBD2 for D (6 bases). Specimen: peripheral blood. The CDR3 protein is CASSLGVVGGETQYF. For the CDR3, the DNA is TGTGCCAGCAGCTTAGGTGTGGTGGGGGGAGAGACCCAGTACTTC.